This TCR beta chain was obtained from a study of T cells expressing NK-cell markers. Across the whole study: The authors derived TCR beta repertoires from sorted CD3+CD56+NKG2C+, CD3+CD56+NKG2C- and CD3+CD56-NKG2C+ T cells. The authors sequenced eight donors, of whom seven were HCMV-seropositive and one was seronegative.

CDR1 is SGHRS and CDR2 is YFSETQ in the germline V gene. The CDR3 length is 17 residues. TCRdb re-called the 5' RACE reads; every CDR3 protein appears as one record, without DNA. The listing records about 460,000 distinct CDR3 sequences. Material: blood T cells: a sorted CD56 or NKG2C T cell subset, CD4+ or CD8+ T cells, or bulk PBMC T cells (not recorded which). The receptor was derived from a woman between 45 and 60 years old in good health. The chain has TRBV5-1 and TRBJ1-5; the TCRdb D gene call, TRBD1, has no DNA to confirm it. CDR3 residues: CASSLEPQGAGNQPQHF. The full variable domain, with the rest looked up from reference TRBV5-1 and TRBJ1-5, is KAGVTQTPRYLIKTRGQQVTLSCSPISGHRSVSWYQQTPGQGLQFLFEYFSETQRNKGNFPGRFSGRQFSNSRSEMNVSTLELGDSALYLCASSLEPQGAGNQPQHFGDGTRLSIL.